Listed here are 6 T cell receptor beta chains from one sample, sequenced in a study of cytomegalovirus exposure and HLA in healthy donors. The PCR employed 60 Vbeta primers together with 13 Jbeta primers. The data were produced by immunoSEQ multiplex PCR, yet TCRdb's version contains in-frame clones alone and is incomplete. The repertoire consists of about 180,000 clones, with 80% to 90% occurring once and the leading ten covering 4.9%. The specimen sequenced was PBMCs. The source of these receptors is a woman between 18 and 30 years old in good health and CMV-seropositive.

The V gene is TRBV18, the J gene TRBJ2-7; D is possibly TRBD2 (5 bases). This CDR3 is 18 amino acids long. V was cut by 4 bases and J by 4 bases, with 26 bases left in between. Germline assignment: CDR1 KGHSH and CDR2 LQKENI. The CDR3, as DNA: TGTGCCAGCTCACGCCCGGAGGCACCAGCAAAAACCGCGTACGAGCAGTACTTC. Amino acids: CASSRPEAPAKTAYEQYF.

This sequence joins TRBV5-1 and TRBJ2-3, with D possibly being TRBD1 (5 bases). Germline CDR1 SGHRS, CDR2 YFSETQ. The V end lost 0 bases, the J end lost 5 bases, and 16 bases lay between the germline ends. This CDR3 region has 16 residues. CDR3 sequence (DNA): TGCGCCAGCAGCTTGGGGTACCTCAATAGGGGAGATACGCAGTATTTT. The encoded protein is CASSLGYLNRGDTQYF. Based on the CDR3 plus reference TRBV5-1 and TRBJ2-3, the full variable domain is KAGVTQTPRYLIKTRGQQVTLSCSPISGHRSVSWYQQTPGQGLQFLFEYFSETQRNKGNFPGRFSGRQFSNSRSEMNVSTLELGDSALYLCASSLGYLNRGDTQYFGPGTRLTVL.

The chain couples TRBV6-5 to TRBJ2-2, with unresolved D. The V gene lost 2 bases and the J gene lost 5 bases, with 12 bases spanning the gap. The CDR3 runs 15 residues. The germline V gene encodes CDR1 MNHEY and CDR2 SVGAGI. The CDR3 nucleotides are TGTGCCAGCAGTTACCAAGTGATCGGGACCGGGGAGCTGTTTTTT. This codes for CASSYQVIGTGELFF.

A note on this clone: This specimen includes other DNA sequences encoding the same CDR3. This sequence joins TRBV6-5 and TRBJ2-5; D ambiguous. The V end lost 4 bases, the J end lost 5 bases, and 5 bases lay between the germline ends. The CDR3 has 11 residues. Germline V gives CDR1 MNHEY, CDR2 SVGAGI. The CDR3 nucleotides read TGTGCCAGCAGTTCCGGGGAGACCCAGTACTTC. Residues: CASSSGETQYF.

This clone was seen a handful of times. This chain connects TRBV7-9 to TRBJ2-3; D may be TRBD2 (6 bases). Germline assignment: CDR1 SEHNR and CDR2 FQNEAQ (reference sequence). The V and J ends lost 1 base and 2 bases respectively, with 10 bases between them. The CDR3 spans 15 residues. The CDR3 here is CASSLGAGPTDTQYF. In nucleotides, the CDR3 is TGTGCCAGCAGCTTAGGGGCGGGGCCCACAGATACGCAGTATTTT.

Only one count was recorded for this clone. The CDR3: CASSRGGVTSTDTQYF. The CDR3 region has the DNA TGTGCCAGCAGCCGAGGCGGCGTAACTAGCACAGATACGCAGTATTTT. This chain links TRBV7-9 with TRBJ2-3; D is uncertain. V was trimmed by 5 bases and J by 0 bases, leaving 15 bases between them. CDR1 is SEHNR, CDR2 FQNEAQ, per germline (reference sequence). CDR3 length: 16 amino acids.